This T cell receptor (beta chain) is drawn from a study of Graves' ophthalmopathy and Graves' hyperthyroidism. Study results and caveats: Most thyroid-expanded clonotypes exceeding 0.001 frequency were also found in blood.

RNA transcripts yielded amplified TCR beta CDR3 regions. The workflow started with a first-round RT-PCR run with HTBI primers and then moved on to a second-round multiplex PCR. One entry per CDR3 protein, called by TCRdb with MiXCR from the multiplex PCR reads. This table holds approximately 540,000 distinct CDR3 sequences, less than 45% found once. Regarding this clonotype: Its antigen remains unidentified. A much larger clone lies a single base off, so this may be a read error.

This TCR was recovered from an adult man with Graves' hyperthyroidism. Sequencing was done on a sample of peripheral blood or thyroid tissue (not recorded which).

CDR3 residues: CTSIQGGTEAFF. CDR3 sequence (DNA): TGTACCAGCATCCAGGGAGGTACTGAAGCTTTCTTT. The chain recombines TRBV28 with TRBJ1-1; D is possibly TRBD1 (5 bases). This CDR3 has 12 residues. The germline V gene encodes CDR1 MDHEN and CDR2 SYDVKM.